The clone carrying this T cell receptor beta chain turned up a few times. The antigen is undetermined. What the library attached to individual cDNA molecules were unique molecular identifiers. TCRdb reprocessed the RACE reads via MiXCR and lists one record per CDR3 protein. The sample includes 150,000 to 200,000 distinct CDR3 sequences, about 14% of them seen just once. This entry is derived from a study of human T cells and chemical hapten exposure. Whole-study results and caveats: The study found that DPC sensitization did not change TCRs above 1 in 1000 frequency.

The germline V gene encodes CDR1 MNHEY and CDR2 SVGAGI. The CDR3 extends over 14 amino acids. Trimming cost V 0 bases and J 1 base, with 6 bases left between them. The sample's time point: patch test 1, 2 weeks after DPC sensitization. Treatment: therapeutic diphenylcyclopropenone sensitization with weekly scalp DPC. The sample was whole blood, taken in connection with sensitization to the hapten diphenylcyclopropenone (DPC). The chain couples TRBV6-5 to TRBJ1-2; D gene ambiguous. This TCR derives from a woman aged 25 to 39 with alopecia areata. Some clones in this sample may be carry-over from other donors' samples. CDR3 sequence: CASSYSRVNYGYTF. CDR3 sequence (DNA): TGTGCCAGCAGTTACTCGCGGGTTAACTATGGCTACACCTTC.